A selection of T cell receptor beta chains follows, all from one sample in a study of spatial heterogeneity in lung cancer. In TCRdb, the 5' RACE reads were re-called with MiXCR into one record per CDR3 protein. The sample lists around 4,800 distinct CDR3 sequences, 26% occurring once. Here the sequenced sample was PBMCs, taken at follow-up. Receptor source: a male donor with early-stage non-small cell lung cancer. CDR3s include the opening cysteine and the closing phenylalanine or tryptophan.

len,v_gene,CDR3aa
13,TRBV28,CAIEDGNSYEQYF
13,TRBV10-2,CASRTSGSYEQFF
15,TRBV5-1,CASSLAYRITDTQYF
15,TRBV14,CASSRLRAGVEEQYF
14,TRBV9,CASSPVGGTDTQYF
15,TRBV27,CASSFGLRTAYEQYF
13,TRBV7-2,CASSLGAGDGYTF
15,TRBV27,CASSLNQGSSYEQYF
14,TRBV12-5,CASGIGGPADTQYF
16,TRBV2,CASSDPGTSGIDTQYF
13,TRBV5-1,CASSHDSNYGYTF
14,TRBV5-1,CASSGATANTEAFF
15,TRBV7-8,CASSPDRATNYGYTF
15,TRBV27,CASSFRDGALAEQFF
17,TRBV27,CASSFSVGDTFYNEQFF
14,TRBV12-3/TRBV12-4,CASSFTSGNSEQFF
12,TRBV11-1,CASSSEGETQYF
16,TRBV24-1,CATSDPTPGHTGELFF
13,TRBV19,CASSPQPGYEQYF
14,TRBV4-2,CASSHRDYQETQYF
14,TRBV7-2,CASSLDANTDTQYF
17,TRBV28,CASSSTTGIWGTDTQYF
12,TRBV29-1,CSAGGILETQYF
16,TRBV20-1,CSATGTGGARNTEAFF
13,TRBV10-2,CASSDHSGYGYTF
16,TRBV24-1,CATSARASLRQETQYF
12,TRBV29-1,CSVATGGETQYF
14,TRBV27,CASSWDRGTDTQYF
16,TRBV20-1,CSARPDPRFGNQPQHF
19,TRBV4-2,CASSQVARLAGGSYNEQFF
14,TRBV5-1,CASSLVGAAYEQYF
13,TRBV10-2,CATTSVPRHEQFF
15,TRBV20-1,CSALRPGQGEYEQYF
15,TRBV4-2,CASSQYHNSNQPQHF
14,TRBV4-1,CASSSGSRVREQYF
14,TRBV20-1,CSALDGGTGLEQYF
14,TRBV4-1,CASSQETGAYTQYF
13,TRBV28,CASSPSTGVGYTF
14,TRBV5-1,CASSFNGLAETQYF
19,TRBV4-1,CASSQDVGLRSEGLYGYTF
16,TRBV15,CATSGLRWGRDNEQFF
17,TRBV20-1,CSAGRPITGGDTDTQYF
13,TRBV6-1,CASSGRGNQPQHF
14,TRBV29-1,CSANRGGANEKLFF
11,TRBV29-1,CSVAEANVLTF
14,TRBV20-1,CSANPQGSLSIQYF
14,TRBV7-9,CASSLGQVNTEAFF
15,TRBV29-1,CSVEEGRSANEKLFF
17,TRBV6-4,CASSDVPSPGGTDTQYF
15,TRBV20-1,CSARGRQGASGTQYF
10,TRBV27,CASGRYEQYF
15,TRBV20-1,CSADPGQSSTDTQYF
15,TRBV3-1,CASSHPGPANYGYTF
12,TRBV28,CASSSGEDTQYF
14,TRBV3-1,CASSQVSYYNEQFF
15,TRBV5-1,CASSLALAGNNEQFF
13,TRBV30,CAWSQGVTYEQYF